This TCR beta chain came from a study of monozygotic twins with cystic fibrosis. Looked up from germline, CDR1 is MGHRA and CDR2 is YSYEKL. There are 15 residues in the CDR3. The ends were cut back, 1 base at V and 2 bases at J, with 11 bases in the middle. The repertoire was sequenced with immunoSEQ multiplex PCR; TCRdb's copy has only in-frame clones and lacks some. The sample lists 30,000 to 35,000 clones; approximately 72% were seen once. The clonotype was recovered from a girl between 5 and 17 years old with cystic fibrosis. The J gene is TRBJ1-1, the V gene TRBV4-1; D gene uncertain. Material for sequencing was blood. CDR3 protein: CASSQGVVTNTEAFF. The CDR3 DNA sequence: TGCGCCAGCAGCCAAGGCGTTGTGACTAACACTGAAGCTTTCTTT.